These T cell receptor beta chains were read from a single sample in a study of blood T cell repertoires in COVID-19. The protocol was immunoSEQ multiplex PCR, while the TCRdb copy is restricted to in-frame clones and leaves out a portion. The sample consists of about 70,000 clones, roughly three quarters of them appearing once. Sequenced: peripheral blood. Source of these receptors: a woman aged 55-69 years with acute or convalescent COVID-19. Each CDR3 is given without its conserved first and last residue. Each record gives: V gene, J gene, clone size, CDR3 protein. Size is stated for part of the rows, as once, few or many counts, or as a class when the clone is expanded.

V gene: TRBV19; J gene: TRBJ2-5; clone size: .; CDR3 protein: ASSIGPLGQLQETQY
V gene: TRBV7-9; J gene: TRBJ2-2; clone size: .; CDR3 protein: ASSKGLAGGLTNTGELF
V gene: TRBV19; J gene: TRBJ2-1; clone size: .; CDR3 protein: ASSITAVSYNEQF
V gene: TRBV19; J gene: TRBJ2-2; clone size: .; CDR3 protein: ASSIPGLAGGLTGELF
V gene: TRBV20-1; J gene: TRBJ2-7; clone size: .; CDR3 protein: SASPPGQRTYEQY
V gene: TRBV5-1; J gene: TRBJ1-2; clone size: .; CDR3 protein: ASSLAEETNYGYT
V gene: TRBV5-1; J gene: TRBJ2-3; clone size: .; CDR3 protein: ASSLGWTGADTQY
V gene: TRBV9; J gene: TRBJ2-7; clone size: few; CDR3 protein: ASSVEIGGGYEQY
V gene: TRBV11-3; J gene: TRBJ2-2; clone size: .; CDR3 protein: ASSLDREGELF
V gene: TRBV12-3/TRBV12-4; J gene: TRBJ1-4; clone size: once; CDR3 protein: ASRPRQGTKLF
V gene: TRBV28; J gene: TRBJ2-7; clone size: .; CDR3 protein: ASSFTPNRGDSYEQY
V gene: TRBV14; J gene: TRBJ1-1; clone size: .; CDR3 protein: ASNRGPINTEAF
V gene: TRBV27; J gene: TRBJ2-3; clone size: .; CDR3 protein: ASSLIGGGDTQY
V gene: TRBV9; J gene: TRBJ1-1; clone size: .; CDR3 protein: ASSVGTGGAEAF
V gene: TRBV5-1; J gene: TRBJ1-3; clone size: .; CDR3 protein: ASREEVISGNTIY
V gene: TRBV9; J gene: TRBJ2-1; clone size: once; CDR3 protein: ASSAGLSSGGARYNEQF
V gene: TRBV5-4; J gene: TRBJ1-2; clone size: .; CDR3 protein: ASSLGTGPGANYGYT
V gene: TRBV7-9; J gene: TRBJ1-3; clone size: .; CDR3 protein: ASSLVGAGNTIY
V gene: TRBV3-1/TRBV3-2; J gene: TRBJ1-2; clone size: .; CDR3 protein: ASSFPAGQGALGYGYT
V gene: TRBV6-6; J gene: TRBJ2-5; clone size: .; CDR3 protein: ASSPEQGLSFVGQATQY
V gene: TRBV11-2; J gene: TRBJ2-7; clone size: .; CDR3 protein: ASSSGQGIHEQY
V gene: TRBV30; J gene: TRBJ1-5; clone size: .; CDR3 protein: AWGTGQPQH
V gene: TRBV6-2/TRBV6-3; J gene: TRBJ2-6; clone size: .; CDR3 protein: ASSYRRRSGANVLT
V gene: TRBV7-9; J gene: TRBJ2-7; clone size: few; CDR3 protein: ASSPPFGTATYEQY
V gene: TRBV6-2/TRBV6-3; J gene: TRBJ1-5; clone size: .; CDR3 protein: ASTPRGSNQPQH
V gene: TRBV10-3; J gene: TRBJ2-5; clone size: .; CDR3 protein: AISDTGSSAQETQY